Following are 19 T cell receptor beta chains from one sample sequenced in a study of T cell responses to AZD1222 COVID-19 vaccine. Assay used: immunoSEQ multiplex PCR; TCRdb lists only in-frame clones, some missing. The table includes 95,000 to 150,000 clones, 70% to 90% detected once. This specimen consisted of peripheral blood, obtained on day 0 of AZD1222 vaccination. All receptors derive from an adult in good health.

V gene TRBV9 combines with J gene TRBJ1-1; a possible D gene is TRBD1 (5 bases). The ends were cut back, 5 bases at V and 11 bases at J, with 22 bases in the middle. The CDR3 runs to 14 residues. Germline V gene sequence: CDR1 SGDLS, CDR2 YYNGEE. The CDR3 DNA sequence: TGTGCCAGCAGTCGACCCGCTCAGGGAGGGAGTGCTTTCTTT. It specifies CASSRPAQGGSAFF. The whole variable domain, remainder taken from reference TRBV9 and TRBJ1-1, is DSGVTQTPKHLITATGQRVTLRCSPRSGDLSVYWYQQSLDQGLQFLIQYYNGEERAKGNILERFSAQQFPDLHSELNLSSLELGDSALYFCASSRPAQGGSAFFGQGTRLTVV.

The chain is built from TRBV6-1 and TRBJ1-5; 9 bases agree with TRBD1. Germline lookup yields CDR1 MNHNS and CDR2 SASEGT. Losses at the gene ends were 2 bases for V and 2 bases for J; bases not matched to a gene: 10. This CDR3 is 18 amino acids long. The CDR3 DNA sequence: TGTGCCAGCAGTGAATTCGTACAGGGGGCGCGAGGCAATCAGCCCCAGCATTTT. It encodes CASSEFVQGARGNQPQHF.

The V call is TRBV19, the J call TRBJ1-5, with 7 positions matching TRBD1. Germline lookup yields CDR1 LNHDA and CDR2 SQIVND (reference sequence). The CDR3 has 18 residues. With V trimmed by 5 bases and J by 2 bases, 15 bases remained unmatched. CDR3 residues: CASSLPHLWTGRNQPQHF. The CDR3 bases are TGTGCCAGTAGTCTTCCCCACCTCTGGACAGGCCGCAATCAGCCCCAGCATTTT.

The rearrangement joins TRBV28 to TRBJ2-5, with 8 bases identical to TRBD1. V dropped 3 bases and J dropped 5; count of bases not matched to a gene: 17. Germline V CDR1 and CDR2: MDHEN, SYDVKM. The CDR3 is 18 residues long. The CDR3 bases are TGTGCCAGCAGTTTGTCCAGGGGGCTAGGATCCATCTCTGAGACCCAGTACTTC. Translation gives CASSLSRGLGSISETQYF. Full variable domain (missing parts from reference TRBV28 and TRBJ2-5): DVKVTQSSRYLVKRTGEKVFLECVQDMDHENMFWYRQDPGLGLRLIYFSYDVKMKEKGDIPEGYSVSREKKERFSLILESASTNQTSMYLCASSLSRGLGSISETQYFGPGTRLLVL.

The V gene is TRBV6-1, the J gene TRBJ1-3; D gene uncertain. The V end lost 1 base, the J end lost 0 bases, and 19 bases lay between the germline ends. Germline values: CDR1 MNHNS, CDR2 SASEGT. The CDR3 consists of 19 residues. For the CDR3, the DNA is TGTGCCAGCAGTGAAGACCCCCTGAACAGACCATACTCTGGAAACACCATATATTTT. It codes for CASSEDPLNRPYSGNTIYF.

V usage is TRBV28 and J usage is TRBJ1-2; TRBD1 might be the D (6 bases). CDR1 is MDHEN and CDR2 is SYDVKM in the germline V gene. This CDR3 has 15 residues. Trimming shortened V by 3 bases and J by 2 bases, and 13 bases separated the two germline ends. CDR3 region: CASSFLPGTNYGYTF. The CDR3 DNA follows: TGTGCCAGCAGTTTTCTACCTGGGACAAACTATGGCTACACCTTC.

The chain employs TRBV3-1 (or the pseudogene TRBV3-2) and TRBJ2-7; D is undetermined. V was shortened by 4 bases and J by 8 bases, with 12 bases between the two germline ends. Germline V CDR1 and CDR2: LGHDT, YNNKEL (reference sequence). CDR3 length equals 12 residues. CDR3 bases: TGTGCCAGCAGCCCGGGCCAAGAGAAGCAGTACTTC. The encoded protein is CASSPGQEKQYF.

The chain combines TRBV6-5 with TRBJ2-2, with D maybe TRBD1 (6 bases). CDR1 is MNHEY, CDR2 SVGAGI, per germline. The V end was cut by 6 bases, the J end by 7 bases, with 12 bases between. The CDR3 runs 13 residues. The DNA for the CDR3 is TGTGCCAGCAGGACCCGGACAGTCGGGGAGCTGTTTTTT. Encoded protein: CASRTRTVGELFF.

The rearrangement uses TRBV3-1 (or the pseudogene TRBV3-2) and TRBJ1-3; no clear D. Trimming cost V 4 bases and J 4 bases, with 14 bases left between them. This CDR3 comprises 15 residues. Germline loops: CDR1 LGHDT, CDR2 YNNKEL (reference sequence). CDR3 residues: CASSRSGSRGNTIYF. DNA for the CDR3: TGTGCCAGCAGCCGTTCCGGGTCCAGAGGAAACACCATATATTTT.

The CDR3 here is CASSLRGGNDQPQHF. For the CDR3, the DNA is TGTGCCAGCAGCTTACGGGGCGGGAACGATCAGCCCCAGCATTTT. The chain joins TRBV7-2 to TRBJ1-5, with D perhaps TRBD1 (5 bases). Germline lookup yields CDR1 SGHTA and CDR2 FQGNSA. Trimming removed 2 bases from V and 5 bases from J, with 13 bases in between. The CDR3 runs 15 residues.

This chain uses TRBV6-5 with TRBJ1-5, with a tentative D call TRBD1 (5 bases). Trimming pared 0 bases from V and 1 base from J, leaving 7 bases between. This CDR3 has 15 amino acids. Germline V gene sequence: CDR1 MNHEY, CDR2 SVGAGI. For the CDR3, the DNA is TGTGCCAGCAGTTACTCGGCAGGGAGCAATCAGCCCCAGCATTTT. It encodes CASSYSAGSNQPQHF.

The chain combines TRBV2 with TRBJ1-2; D not resolved. The CDR3 has 12 amino acids. The germline gives CDR1 SNHLY, CDR2 FYNNEI. The ends were cut back, 9 bases at V and 3 bases at J, with 11 bases in the middle. The CDR3 spells CARTEPHYGYTF. The CDR3 DNA reads as TGTGCCAGGACGGAGCCTCACTATGGCTACACCTTC.

This clone occurred a few times. The V gene is TRBV27, the J gene TRBJ1-6, with 10 bases that match TRBD1. The CDR3 spans 17 residues. The germline V gene has CDR1 MNHEY and CDR2 SMNVEV (reference sequence). V lost 6 bases and J lost 7; bases outside the gene matches: 12. The CDR3, as DNA: TGTGCCAGCAGCCGATGGGAGGGGACAGGGGCAAATTCACCCCTCCACTTT. Amino acid sequence: CASSRWEGTGANSPLHF.

The chain employs TRBV9 and TRBJ1-2; a weak D match, TRBD1 (5 bases). Looked up from germline, CDR1 is SGDLS and CDR2 is YYNGEE. V was shortened by 3 bases and J by 8 bases, with 11 bases between the two germline ends. The length of the CDR3 is 12 residues. Written as DNA, the CDR3 is TGTGCCAGCAGCGCCCAGGGATTCGGCTACACCTTC. Translating it yields CASSAQGFGYTF.

The V call is TRBV28, the J call TRBJ1-2, with 8 bases fitting TRBD1. The V gene's germline CDR1 is MDHEN and CDR2 SYDVKM. V trimming: 6 bases; J trimming: 8 bases; junction bases outside the gene matches: 11. CDR3 length equals 14 residues. The CDR3: CASRRTGPNSGYTF. In DNA, the CDR3 is TGTGCCAGCAGGCGGACAGGGCCCAATTCGGGCTACACCTTC.

V usage is TRBV29-1 and J usage is TRBJ1-2; 8 bases are shared with TRBD1. CDR3 length: 13 amino acids. The V gene end was trimmed by 6 bases and the J gene end by 5 bases; junction bases not matched to a gene: 8. The V gene's germline CDR1 is SQVTM and CDR2 ANQGSEA. The CDR3 loop reads CSVPYTGGYGYTF. Written as DNA, the CDR3 is TGCAGCGTCCCGTATACAGGGGGGTATGGCTACACCTTC.

The CDR3 loop reads CASRPGMNTEAFF. The CDR3 DNA reads as TGCGCCAGCAGACCGGGCATGAACACTGAAGCTTTCTTT. The chain couples TRBV10-2 to TRBJ1-1, with unresolved D. The CDR3 loop spans 13 amino acids. The germline V gene has CDR1 WSHSY and CDR2 SAAADI. Deletions cut 6 bases from V and 0 bases from J, with 8 bases between.

J is TRBJ1-4 and V is TRBV6-5, with D possibly matching TRBD1 (6 bases). Trimming shortened V by 4 bases and J by 7 bases, and 13 bases separated the two germline ends. This CDR3 region has 14 residues. Germline V gene lookup returns CDR1 MNHEY and CDR2 SVGAGI. In DNA, the CDR3 is TGTGCCAGCAGTTCCGACAGGCTAACTGAAAAACTGTTTTTT. Its translation: CASSSDRLTEKLFF.

This chain connects TRBV5-1 to TRBJ2-5, with D perhaps assigned TRBD1 or TRBD2 (6 bases each). The CDR3 is made up of 16 amino acids. Per germline, CDR1 SGHRS and CDR2 YFSETQ. Trimming took 3 bases from V and 5 from J, leaving 20 bases between them. In DNA, the CDR3 is TGCGCCAGCAGCTCCGGCGGGGCCAGGGGAAAGGAGACCCAGTACTTC. Translated, it gives CASSSGGARGKETQYF.